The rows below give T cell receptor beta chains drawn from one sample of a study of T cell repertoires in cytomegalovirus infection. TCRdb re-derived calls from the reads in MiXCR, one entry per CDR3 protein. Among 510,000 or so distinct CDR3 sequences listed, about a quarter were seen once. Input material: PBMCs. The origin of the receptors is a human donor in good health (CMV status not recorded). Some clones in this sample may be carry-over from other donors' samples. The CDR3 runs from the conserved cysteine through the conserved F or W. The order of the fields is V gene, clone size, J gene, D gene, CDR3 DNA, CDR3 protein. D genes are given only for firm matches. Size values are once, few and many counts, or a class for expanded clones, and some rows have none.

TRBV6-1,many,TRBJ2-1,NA,TGTGCCAGCCAGCGTTGGGTGAATGAGCAGTTCTTC,CASQRWVNEQFF
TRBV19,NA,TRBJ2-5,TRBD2,TGTGCCAGTAGTAGCCGGACTAGCGGGAGGGCCAGCGAGACCCAGTACTTC,CASSSRTSGRASETQYF
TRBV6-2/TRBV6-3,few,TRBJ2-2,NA,TGTGCCAGCAGTTCCGGGGGAAAAATTACCGGGGAGCTGTTTTTT,CASSSGGKITGELFF
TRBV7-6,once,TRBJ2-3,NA,TGTGCCAGCAGCTCCGCAGGTGCTCGCACAGATACGCAGTATTTT,CASSSAGARTDTQYF
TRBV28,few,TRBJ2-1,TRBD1,TGTGCCAGCAGTTCTCCGGGACAGGGCCTCAATGAGCAGTTCTTC,CASSSPGQGLNEQFF
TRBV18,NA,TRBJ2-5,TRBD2,TGTGCCAGCTCACCCCGACTAGCGGGAGGCCAAGAGACCCAGTACTTC,CASSPRLAGGQETQYF
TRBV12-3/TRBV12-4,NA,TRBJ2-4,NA,TGTGCCAGCAGTGTCAGGGCTTCGGGCATTCAGTACTTC,CASSVRASGIQYF
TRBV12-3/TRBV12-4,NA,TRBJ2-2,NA,TGTGCCAGCAGGGGTCAGGGTTTGAGGACCGGGGAGCTGTTTTTT,CASRGQGLRTGELFF
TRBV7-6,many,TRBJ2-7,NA,TGTGCCAGCAGCTCAGGAATCGGTCTACTAGTTAACGAGCAGTACTTC,CASSSGIGLLVNEQYF
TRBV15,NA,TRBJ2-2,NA,TGTGCCACCAGCGCGTTCCCGGGCGAAACCGGGGAGCTGTTTTTT,CATSAFPGETGELFF
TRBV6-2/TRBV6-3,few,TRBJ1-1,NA,TGTGCCAGCAGTTACTATCAGGGAGTTGAAGCTTTCTTT,CASSYYQGVEAFF
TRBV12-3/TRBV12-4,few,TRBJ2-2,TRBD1,TGTGCCAGCAGTCCCGAGACAGGGATTGGCACCGGGGAGCTGTTTTTT,CASSPETGIGTGELFF
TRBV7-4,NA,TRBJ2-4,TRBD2,TGTGCCAGCAACGGACTAGCGGGAGCGGGAGGCATTCAGTACTTC,CASNGLAGAGGIQYF
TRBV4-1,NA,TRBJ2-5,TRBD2,TGCGCCAGCAGTCATAGGACTAGCGGGAGGGGGGGGGAGACCCAGTACTTC,CASSHRTSGRGGETQYF
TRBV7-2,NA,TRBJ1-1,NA,TGTGCCAGCAGCAAACCCGGGCATGGGGGGCCGGGCGCTGAAGCTTTCTTT,CASSKPGHGGPGAEAFF
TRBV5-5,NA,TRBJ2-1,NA,TGTGCCAGCAGTTATAGGGACGGTAACCCCGCCCGTGAGCAGTTCTTC,CASSYRDGNPAREQFF
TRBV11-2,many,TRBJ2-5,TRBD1,TGTGCCAGCAGCTTAGAATGGGGACAGGCCCAAGAGACCCAGTACTTC,CASSLEWGQAQETQYF
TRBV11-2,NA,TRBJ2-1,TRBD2,TGTGCCAGCAGCTTAGTAGGCGGGAGGTCAACGAATGAGCAGTTCTTC,CASSLVGGRSTNEQFF
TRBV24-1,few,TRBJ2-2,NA,TGTGCCAGCCTTGACAGGAACACCGGGGAGCTGTTTTTT,CASLDRNTGELFF
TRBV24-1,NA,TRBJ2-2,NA,TGTGCCACCTTAGCCTCGAACACCGGGGAGCTGTTTTTT,CATLASNTGELFF
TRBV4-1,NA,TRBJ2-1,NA,TGCGCCAGCAGCCAAGATCGACCCAACAGTGAGCAGTTCTTC,CASSQDRPNSEQFF
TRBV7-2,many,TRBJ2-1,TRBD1,TGTGCCAGCAGCCAGACAGGGGGCAATGAGCAGTTCTTC,CASSQTGGNEQFF
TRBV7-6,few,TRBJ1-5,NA,TGTGCCAGCAGCTTAGTAGGGATGGGCAATCAGCCCCAGCATTTT,CASSLVGMGNQPQHF
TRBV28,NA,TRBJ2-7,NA,TGTGCCAGCAGTTCTCCGTCCCGGGGCCAGGCCTACGAGCAGTACTTC,CASSSPSRGQAYEQYF
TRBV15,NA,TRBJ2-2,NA,TGTGCCACCAGCAAGACGGAAGCAAGGACCGGGGAGCTGTTTTTT,CATSKTEARTGELFF
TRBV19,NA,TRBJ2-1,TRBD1,TGTGCCAGTAGTGCCTGGGACAGAGGCAATGAGCAGTTCTTC,CASSAWDRGNEQFF
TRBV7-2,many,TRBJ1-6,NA,TGTGCCAGCAGCTTACTTGGGACCGCCGTGAGCTCCTATAATTCACCCCTCCACTTT,CASSLLGTAVSSYNSPLHF
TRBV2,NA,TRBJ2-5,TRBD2,TGTGCCACGGCCCCTATAGCGGGGATCGAAGAGACCCAGTACTTC,CATAPIAGIEETQYF
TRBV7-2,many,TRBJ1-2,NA,TGTGCCAGCAGCCCTCGATCCGGGGGCCATGGCTACACCTTC,CASSPRSGGHGYTF
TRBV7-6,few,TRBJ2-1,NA,TGTGCCAGCAGCTTATTGACTAGAGGCAACAATGAGCAGTTCTTC,CASSLLTRGNNEQFF
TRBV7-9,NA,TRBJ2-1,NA,TGTGCCAGCAGCTCCCCTCTGGGCGGAAACAATGAGCAGTTCTTC,CASSSPLGGNNEQFF
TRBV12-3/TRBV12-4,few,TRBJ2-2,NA,TGTGCCAGCAGTTTCTTCCAAACAGCGGCACGCGGGGAGCTGTTTTTT,CASSFFQTAARGELFF
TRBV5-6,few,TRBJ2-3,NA,TGTGCCAGCAGCAATTCGTACGAGGTATCCGGGGAGCCTGCCGGGGATACGCAGTATTTT,CASSNSYEVSGEPAGDTQYF
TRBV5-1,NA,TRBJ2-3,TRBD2,TGCGCCAGCAGCTTGGGGACTAGCGGGGCGATCACAGATACGCAGTATTTT,CASSLGTSGAITDTQYF
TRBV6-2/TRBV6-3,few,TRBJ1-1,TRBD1,TGTGCCAGCAGTCCCCGGACAGGGACCTATGTTCCTGAAGCTTTCTTT,CASSPRTGTYVPEAFF
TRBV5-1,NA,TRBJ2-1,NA,TGCGCCAGCAGCACCGGTGGGGCCAGATATGAGCAGTTCTTC,CASSTGGARYEQFF
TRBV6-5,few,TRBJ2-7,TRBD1,TGTGCCAGCAGCCTAGACAGGGGAGGAGAAGAGCAGTACTTC,CASSLDRGGEEQYF
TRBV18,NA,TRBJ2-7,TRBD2,TGTGCCAGCTCACAAACTAGCGGTGACGGGGTGGCGTACTTC,CASSQTSGDGVAYF
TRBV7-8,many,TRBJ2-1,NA,TGTGCCAGCAGCCTAGGTCTTCCGGAGCAGTTCTTC,CASSLGLPEQFF
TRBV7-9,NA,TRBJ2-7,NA,TGTGCCAGCAGCCCTACTGGACAGCAGTACTACGAGCAGTACTTC,CASSPTGQQYYEQYF
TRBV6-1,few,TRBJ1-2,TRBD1,TGTGCCAGCAGTGAAGAAGGACAGGGGGGGATCTATGGCTACACCTTC,CASSEEGQGGIYGYTF
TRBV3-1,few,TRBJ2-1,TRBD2,TGTGCCAGCAGCCCCCGGCCCCGGGGTAGCGGGAAGAACAATGAGCAGTTCTTC,CASSPRPRGSGKNNEQFF
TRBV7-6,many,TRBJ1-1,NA,TGTGCCAGCAGCTTAAGTCAGGGGAGGTACACTGAAGCTTTCTTT,CASSLSQGRYTEAFF
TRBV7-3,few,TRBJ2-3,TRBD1,TGTGCCAGCAGCCCAGGGACAGGGAGAGGCACAGATACGCAGTATTTT,CASSPGTGRGTDTQYF
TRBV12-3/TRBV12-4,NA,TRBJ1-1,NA,TGTGCCAGCAGTTTATCAACGGGACACCTTGAAGCTTTCTTT,CASSLSTGHLEAFF
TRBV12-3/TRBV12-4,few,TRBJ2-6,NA,TGTGCCAGCAGCCGATCAAGCTCTGGGGCCAACGTCCTGACTTTC,CASSRSSSGANVLTF
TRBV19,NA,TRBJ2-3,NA,TGTGCCAGTAGTACCTGGACGGTATTTGGCACAGATACGCAGTATTTT,CASSTWTVFGTDTQYF
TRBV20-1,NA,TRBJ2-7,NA,TGCAGTGCTAGGGCCGGCTACGAGCAGTACTTC,CSARAGYEQYF
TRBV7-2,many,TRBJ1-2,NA,TGTGCCAGCAGCTTAGCAGGGTTTTCGAACTATGGCTACACCTTC,CASSLAGFSNYGYTF
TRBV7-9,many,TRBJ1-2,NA,TGTGCCAGCAGCTACGGGATTAACTATGGCTACACCTTC,CASSYGINYGYTF
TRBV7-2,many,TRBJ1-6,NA,TGTGCCAGCAGCTTATACCAATCACCCCTCCACTTT,CASSLYQSPLHF
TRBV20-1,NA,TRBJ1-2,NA,TGCAGTGCTCGGACGGAGAATAACTATGGCTACACCTTC,CSARTENNYGYTF
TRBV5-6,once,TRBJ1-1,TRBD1,TGTGCCAGCACCATTAGACAGGGGTTGAACACTGAAGCTTTCTTT,CASTIRQGLNTEAFF